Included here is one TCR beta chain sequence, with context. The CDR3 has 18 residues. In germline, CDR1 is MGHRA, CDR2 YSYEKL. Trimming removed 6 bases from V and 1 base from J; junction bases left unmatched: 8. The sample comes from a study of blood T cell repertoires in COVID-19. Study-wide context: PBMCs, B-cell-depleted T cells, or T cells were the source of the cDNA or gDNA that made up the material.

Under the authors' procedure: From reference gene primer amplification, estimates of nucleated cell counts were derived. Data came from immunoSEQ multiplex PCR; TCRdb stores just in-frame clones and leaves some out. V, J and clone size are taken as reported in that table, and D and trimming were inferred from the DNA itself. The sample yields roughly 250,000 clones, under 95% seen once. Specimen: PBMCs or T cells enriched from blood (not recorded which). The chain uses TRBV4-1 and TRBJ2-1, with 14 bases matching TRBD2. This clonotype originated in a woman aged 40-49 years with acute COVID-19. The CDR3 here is CASSHGLAGGRSYNEQFF. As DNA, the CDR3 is TGCGCCAGCAGTCACGGACTAGCGGGGGGCCGATCCTACAATGAGCAGTTCTTC.